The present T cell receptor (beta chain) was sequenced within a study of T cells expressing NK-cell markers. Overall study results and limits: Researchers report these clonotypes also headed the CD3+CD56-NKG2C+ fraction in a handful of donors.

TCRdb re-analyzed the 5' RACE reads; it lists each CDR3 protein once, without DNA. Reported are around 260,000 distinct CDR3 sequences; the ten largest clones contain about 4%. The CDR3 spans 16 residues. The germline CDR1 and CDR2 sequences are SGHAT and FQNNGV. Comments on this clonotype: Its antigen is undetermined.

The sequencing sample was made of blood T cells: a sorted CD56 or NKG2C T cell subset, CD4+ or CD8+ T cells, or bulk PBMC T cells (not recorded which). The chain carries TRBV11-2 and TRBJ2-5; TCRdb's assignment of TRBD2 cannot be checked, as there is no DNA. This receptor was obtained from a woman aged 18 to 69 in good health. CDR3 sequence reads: CASSLAVGGGAKTQYF.